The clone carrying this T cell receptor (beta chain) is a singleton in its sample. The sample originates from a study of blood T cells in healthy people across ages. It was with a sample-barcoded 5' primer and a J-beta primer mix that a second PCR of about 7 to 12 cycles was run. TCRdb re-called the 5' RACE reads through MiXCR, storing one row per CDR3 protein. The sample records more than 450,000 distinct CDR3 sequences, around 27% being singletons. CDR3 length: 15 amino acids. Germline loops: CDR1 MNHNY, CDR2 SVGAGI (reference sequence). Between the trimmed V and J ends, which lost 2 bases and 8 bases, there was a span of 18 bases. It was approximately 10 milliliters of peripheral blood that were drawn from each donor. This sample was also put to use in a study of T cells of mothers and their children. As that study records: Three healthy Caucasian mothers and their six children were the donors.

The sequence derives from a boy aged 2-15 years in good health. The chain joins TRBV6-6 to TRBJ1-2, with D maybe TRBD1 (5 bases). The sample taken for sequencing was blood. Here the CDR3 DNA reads TGTGCCAGCAGTTACCCCTTACTAGGGGATAGAGGCTACACCTTC. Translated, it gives CASSYPLLGDRGYTF.